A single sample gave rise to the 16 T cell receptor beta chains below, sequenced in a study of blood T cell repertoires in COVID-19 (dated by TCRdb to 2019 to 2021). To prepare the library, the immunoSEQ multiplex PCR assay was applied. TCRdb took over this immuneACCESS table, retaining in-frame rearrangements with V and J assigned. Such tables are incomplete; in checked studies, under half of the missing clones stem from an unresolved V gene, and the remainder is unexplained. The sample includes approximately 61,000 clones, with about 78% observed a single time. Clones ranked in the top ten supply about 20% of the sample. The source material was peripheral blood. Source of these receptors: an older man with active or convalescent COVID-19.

The CDR3 DNA reads TGCGCCAGCAGTGAAAATGACAGGGCTATAGATACGCAGTATTTT. Protein sequence: CASSENDRAIDTQYF. V usage is TRBV10-1 and J usage is TRBJ2-3; 7 bases match TRBD1. The J segment lost 5 bases and the V segment lost 3 bases, leaving 8 bases of the junction unmatched. The germline gives CDR1 WNHNN, CDR2 SYGVQD (reference sequence). The CDR3 covers 15 residues.

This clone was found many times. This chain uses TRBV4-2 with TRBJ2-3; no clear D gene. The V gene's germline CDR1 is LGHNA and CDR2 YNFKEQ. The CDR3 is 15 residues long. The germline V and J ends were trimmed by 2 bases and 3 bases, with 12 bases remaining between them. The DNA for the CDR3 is TGTGCCAGCAGCCAAAACGAAGGAGTAACAGATACGCAGTATTTT. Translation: CASSQNEGVTDTQYF.

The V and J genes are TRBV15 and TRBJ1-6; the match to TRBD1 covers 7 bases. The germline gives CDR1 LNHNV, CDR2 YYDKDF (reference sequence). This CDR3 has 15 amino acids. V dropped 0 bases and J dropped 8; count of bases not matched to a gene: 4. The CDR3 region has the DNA TGTGCCACCAGCAGAGAGGGACAGCCCCATTCACCCCTCCACTTT. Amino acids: CATSREGQPHSPLHF.

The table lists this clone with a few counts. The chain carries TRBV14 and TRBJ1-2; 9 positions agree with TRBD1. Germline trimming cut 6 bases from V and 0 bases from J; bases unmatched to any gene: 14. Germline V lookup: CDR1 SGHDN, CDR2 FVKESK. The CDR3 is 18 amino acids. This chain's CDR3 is CASSYGTGTREANYGYTF. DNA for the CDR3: TGTGCCAGCAGTTACGGGACAGGGACCAGGGAAGCTAACTATGGCTACACCTTC.

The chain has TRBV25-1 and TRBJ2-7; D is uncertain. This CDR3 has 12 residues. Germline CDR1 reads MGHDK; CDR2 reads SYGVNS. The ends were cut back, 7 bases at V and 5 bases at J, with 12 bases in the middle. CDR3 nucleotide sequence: TGTGCCAGCACGTCGGTATTCCACGAGCAGTACTTC. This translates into CASTSVFHEQYF.

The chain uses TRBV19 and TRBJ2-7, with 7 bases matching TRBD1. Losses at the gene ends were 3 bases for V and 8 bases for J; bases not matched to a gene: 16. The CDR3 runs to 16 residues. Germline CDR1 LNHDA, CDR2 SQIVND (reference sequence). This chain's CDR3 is CASSIQGDVSYDKQYF. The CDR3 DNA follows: TGTGCCAGTAGTATCCAGGGGGATGTCTCCTACGATAAGCAGTACTTC.

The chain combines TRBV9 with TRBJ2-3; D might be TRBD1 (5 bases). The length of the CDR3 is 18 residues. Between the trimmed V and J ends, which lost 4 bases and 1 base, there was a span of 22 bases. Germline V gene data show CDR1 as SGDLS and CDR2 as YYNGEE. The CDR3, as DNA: TGTGCCAGCAGCTCCGAAGGACAACCCCATCTACGCACAGATACGCAGTATTTT. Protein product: CASSSEGQPHLRTDTQYF.

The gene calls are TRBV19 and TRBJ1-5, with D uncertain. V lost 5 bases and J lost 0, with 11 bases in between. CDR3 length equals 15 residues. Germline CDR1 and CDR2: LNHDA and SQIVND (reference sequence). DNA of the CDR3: TGTGCCAGTAGTGGTGGAGGATCTAGCAATCAGCCCCAGCATTTT. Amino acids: CASSGGGSSNQPQHF.

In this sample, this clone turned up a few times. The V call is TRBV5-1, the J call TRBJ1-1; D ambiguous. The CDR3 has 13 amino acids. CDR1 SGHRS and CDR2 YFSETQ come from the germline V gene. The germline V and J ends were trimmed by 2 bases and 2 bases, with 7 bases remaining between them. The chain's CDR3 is CASSFGRNTEAFF. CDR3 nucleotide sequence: TGCGCCAGCAGCTTTGGCAGAAACACTGAAGCTTTCTTT.

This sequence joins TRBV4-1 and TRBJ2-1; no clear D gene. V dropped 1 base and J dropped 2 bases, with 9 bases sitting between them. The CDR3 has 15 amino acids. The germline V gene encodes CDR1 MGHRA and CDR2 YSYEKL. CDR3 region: CASSQGVATYNEQFF. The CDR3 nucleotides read TGCGCCAGCAGCCAAGGGGTAGCTACCTACAATGAGCAGTTCTTC.

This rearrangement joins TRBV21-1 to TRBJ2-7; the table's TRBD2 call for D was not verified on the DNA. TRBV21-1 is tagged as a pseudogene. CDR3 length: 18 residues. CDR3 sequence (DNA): TGTGCCAGCAGCAAAGTTGGGGCTAGCGGGAGGGCAAATTACGAGCAGTACTTC. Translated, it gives CASSKVGASGRANYEQYF.

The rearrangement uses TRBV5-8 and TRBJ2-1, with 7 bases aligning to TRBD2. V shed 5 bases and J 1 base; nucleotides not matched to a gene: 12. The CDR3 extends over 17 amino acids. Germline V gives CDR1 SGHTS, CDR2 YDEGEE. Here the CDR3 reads CASSPGFAGVSYNEQFF. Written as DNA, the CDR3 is TGTGCCAGCAGTCCGGGGTTTGCGGGAGTGTCCTACAATGAGCAGTTCTTC.

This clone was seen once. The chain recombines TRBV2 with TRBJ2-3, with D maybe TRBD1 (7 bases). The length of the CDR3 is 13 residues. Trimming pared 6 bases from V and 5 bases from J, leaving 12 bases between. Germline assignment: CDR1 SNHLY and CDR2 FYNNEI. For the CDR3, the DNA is TGTGCCAGCAGGGAGGGGGCGGGAGATACGCAGTATTTT. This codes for CASREGAGDTQYF.

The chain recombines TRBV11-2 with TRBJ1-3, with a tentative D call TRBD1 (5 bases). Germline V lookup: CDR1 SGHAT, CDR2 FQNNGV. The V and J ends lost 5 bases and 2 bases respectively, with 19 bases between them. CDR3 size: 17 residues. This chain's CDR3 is CASSPGPLLRTGNTIYF. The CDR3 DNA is TGTGCCAGCAGCCCAGGGCCACTCTTACGGACTGGAAACACCATATATTTT. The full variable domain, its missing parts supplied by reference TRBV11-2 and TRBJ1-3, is EAGVAQSPRYKIIEKRQSVAFWCNPISGHATLYWYQQILGQGPKLLIQFQNNGVVDDSQLPKDRFSAERLKGVDSTLKIQPAKLEDSAVYLCASSPGPLLRTGNTIYFGEGSWLTVV.

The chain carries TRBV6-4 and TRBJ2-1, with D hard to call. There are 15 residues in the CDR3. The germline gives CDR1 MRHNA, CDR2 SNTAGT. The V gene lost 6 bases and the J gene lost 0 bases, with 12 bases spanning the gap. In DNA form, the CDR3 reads TGTGCCAGCAGACCGAAGCGTGACTCCTACAATGAGCAGTTCTTC. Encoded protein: CASRPKRDSYNEQFF.

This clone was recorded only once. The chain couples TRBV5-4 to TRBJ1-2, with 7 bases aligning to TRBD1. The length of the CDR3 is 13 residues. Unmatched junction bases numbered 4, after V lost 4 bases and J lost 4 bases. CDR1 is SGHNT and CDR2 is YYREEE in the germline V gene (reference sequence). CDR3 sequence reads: CASSRQGGYGYTF. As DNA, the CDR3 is TGTGCCAGCAGCCGACAGGGAGGCTATGGCTACACCTTC.